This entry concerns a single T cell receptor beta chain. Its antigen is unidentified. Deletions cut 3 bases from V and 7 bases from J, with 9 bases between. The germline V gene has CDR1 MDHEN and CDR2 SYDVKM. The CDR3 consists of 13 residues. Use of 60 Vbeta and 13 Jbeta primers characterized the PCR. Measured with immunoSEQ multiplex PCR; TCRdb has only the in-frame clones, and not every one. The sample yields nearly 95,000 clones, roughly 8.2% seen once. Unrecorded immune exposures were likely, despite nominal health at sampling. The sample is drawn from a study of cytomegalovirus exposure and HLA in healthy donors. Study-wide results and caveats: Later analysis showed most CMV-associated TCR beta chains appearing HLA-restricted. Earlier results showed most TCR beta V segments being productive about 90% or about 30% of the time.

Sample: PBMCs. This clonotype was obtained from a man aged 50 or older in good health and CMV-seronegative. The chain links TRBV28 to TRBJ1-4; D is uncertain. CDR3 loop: CASSFRAPEKLFF. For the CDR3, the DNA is TGTGCCAGCAGTTTCCGCGCACCTGAAAAACTGTTTTTT.